This T cell receptor beta chain appears in the sequencing data of a study of OX40 agonist ivuxolimab in advanced cancers. For context, the study as a whole: The costimulatory receptor OX40 (CD134) was targeted by ivuxolimab, a fully human IgG2 agonistic monoclonal antibody. Peripheral TCRbeta sequencing was intended to test whether TCR sequence diversity was altered and clonal T-cell expansion was caused by ivuxolimab. Of the roughly 54 patients in dose escalation, about 20 had hepatocellular carcinoma, some 15 had melanoma, 9 had renal cell carcinoma and 9 had head and neck cancer. Partial responses occurred in three dose-escalation patients, of whom one had hepatocellular carcinoma and two had cutaneous melanoma. The dose-escalation cohort was roughly 80% male with a mean age of approximately 60 years, ranging from about 23 to 85. The monotherapy dose-escalation portion (N of about 49 patients) of the phase I ivuxolimab trial is reported in the paper. Intravenous ivuxolimab was administered to patients every 2 weeks at six dose levels: 0.01, 0.1, 0.3, 1.5, 3 and 10 mg/kg. Patients were allowed to have had prior anti-PD-1, anti-PD-L1 or anti-CTLA-4 therapy, and more than 30% of the dose-escalation patients had previously received checkpoint inhibitors. Summary of the overall study and its limitations: After ivuxolimab, more expanded clones were found on average in CD8+ T cells than in CD4+ T cells. Clonal expansion of both CD4+ and CD8+ blood T cells was observed from baseline to week 6 at doses 0.1 to 3.0 mg/kg. Low levels of normalized T-cell clonal expansion were also seen in some patients who did not respond. The antigen specificity of the peripheral T cells that underwent clonal expansion was not determined. In partial responders in the 0.1-3.0 mg/kg groups, normalized peripheral clonal expansion was found to be among the lowest, especially among CD8+ T cells.

On this clone itself: What antigen it recognizes has not been identified. Base qualities are not recorded, but no much larger clone differs from it by a single base.

For sequencing of the TCRbeta CDR3 region, genomic DNA was extracted from the sorted cells. The immunoSEQ Assay was used for sequencing of TCRbeta CDR3 regions. TCRdb took over this immuneACCESS table, retaining in-frame rearrangements with V and J assigned. Such tables are incomplete; in checked studies, under half of the missing clones stem from an unresolved V gene, and the remainder is unexplained. The sample table contains some 64,000 clones; only one count was recorded for 80% to 95% of them. The ten largest clonotypes hold around 25% of the sample. The trial excluded patients who had a history of autoimmune disease or who were on systemic immunosuppression. Peripheral blood for TCR sequencing was drawn from every dose cohort at baseline, at cycle 4 day 1 and at cycle 7 day 1. The samples were taken from a phase I, first-in-human, multicenter, open-label dose-escalation trial of ivuxolimab. The trial enrolled adults with locally advanced or metastatic head and neck squamous cell, hepatocellular, melanoma or renal cell carcinoma. Before TCR sequencing, CD4+ T cells and CD8+ T cells were sorted from peripheral blood as separate populations.

The sequenced sample was CD4+ or CD8+ T cells sorted from blood, obtained in a trial of the OX40 agonist ivuxolimab. The sequence derives from an adult with an advanced solid tumor such as melanoma, head and neck, liver or kidney cancer.

The DNA sequence is as follows: TGTGCCAGCAGCGTAGTAGGGCTAGCGGGAGGGCGCAATGAGCAGTTCTTC. It codes for CASSVVGLAGGRNEQFF. Recombination joined TRBV9 with TRBJ2-1, and 12 bases in between align with TRBD2. From its cysteine to its phenylalanine, the CDR3 spans 17 amino acids. Left in the record is the CDR3 DNA by itself, 51 bases read in frame from the first base. V and J are trimmed by 0 bases and 6 bases, and the gene matches miss 7 bases of the junction. The germline V gene encodes CDR1 SGDLS and CDR2 YYNGEE.